This TCR beta chain was found in a study of T cell repertoires in cytomegalovirus infection. Study-level findings and limits: Cumulative frequency (of public TCR beta family members) identified carriers of CMV plus the relevant HLA.

Notes on this clonotype: Its antigen is currently unknown.

TCRdb reprocessed the reads via MiXCR and lists one record per CDR3 protein. Altogether about 480,000 distinct CDR3 sequences are present, roughly a third being singletons, with the ten largest covering 17%. This specimen consisted of cultured PBMCs, obtained from culture after CMV antigen stimulation. The TCR comes from a human donor in good health (CMV status not recorded). Some clones in this sample may be carry-over from other donors' samples.

In DNA form, the CDR3 reads TGTGCCAGCAGCTTGGAGGGCAGTCTAGCCGGTGAGCAGTTCTTC. Amino acids: CASSLEGSLAGEQFF. This chain joins TRBV5-4 and TRBJ2-1; a possible D gene is TRBD2 (5 bases). The V and J ends lost 0 bases and 9 bases respectively, with 16 bases between them. CDR3 length equals 15 residues. In germline, CDR1 is SGHNT, CDR2 YYREEE (reference sequence).